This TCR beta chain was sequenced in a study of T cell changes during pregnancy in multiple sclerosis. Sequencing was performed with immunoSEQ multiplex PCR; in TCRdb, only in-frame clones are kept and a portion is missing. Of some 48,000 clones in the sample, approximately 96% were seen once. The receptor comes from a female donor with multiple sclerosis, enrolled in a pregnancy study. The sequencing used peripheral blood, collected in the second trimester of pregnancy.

The CDR3 DNA sequence: TGTGCCACAGCGGGACACCCCTACGAGCAGTACTTC. It yields the protein CATAGHPYEQYF. The chain couples TRBV28 to TRBJ2-7, with D possibly being TRBD2 (7 bases). Trimming stripped 10 bases from V and 2 bases from J, with 12 bases between. CDR1 and CDR2 (germline): MDHEN, SYDVKM. The CDR3 extends over 12 amino acids.